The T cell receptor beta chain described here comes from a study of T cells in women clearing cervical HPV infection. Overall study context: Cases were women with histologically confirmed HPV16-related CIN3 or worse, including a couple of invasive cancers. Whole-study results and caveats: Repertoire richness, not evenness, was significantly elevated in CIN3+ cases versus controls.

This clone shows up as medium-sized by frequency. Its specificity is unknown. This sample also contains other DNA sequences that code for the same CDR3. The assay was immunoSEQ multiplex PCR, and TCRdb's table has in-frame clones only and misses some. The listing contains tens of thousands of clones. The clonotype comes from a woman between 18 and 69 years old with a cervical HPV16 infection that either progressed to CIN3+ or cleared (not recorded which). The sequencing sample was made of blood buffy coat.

The CDR3 DNA, read in part, is TGTGCCAGCAGCGTACACGGACAGGGTGGTGGAAACACC. It is translated as CASSVHGQGGGNT. The whole CDR3 sequence is CASSVHGQGGGNTIYF. The chain employs TRBV9 and TRBJ1-3, with TRBD1 identical over 8 bases. The read halts 3 residues ahead of the CDR3 end, with the missing end drawn from the germline J gene. Looked up from germline, CDR1 is SGDLS and CDR2 is YYNGEE. Losses at the gene ends were 1 base for V and 3 bases for J; bases not matched to a gene: 6. The CDR3 has 16 residues.